This T cell receptor beta chain stems from a study of tumor-infiltrating lymphocytes in localized non-small cell lung cancer. Overall study context: Several tumor histologies, both smoking statuses, and some post-neoadjuvant chemotherapy samples were included. Regarding the study as a whole: Tumor T-cell fraction was not associated with recurrence-free survival. Different pieces of the same tissue were used for each assay. Immunotypes IM1 and IM2 had similar TCR-derived T-cell fractions.

Details on this clone: What it binds is unknown.

Data came from immunoSEQ multiplex PCR; TCRdb stores just in-frame clones and leaves some out. The table has approximately 17,000 clones, roughly 69% seen once. The J segment lost 8 bases and the V segment lost 5 bases, leaving 9 bases of the junction unmatched. The CDR3 consists of 14 residues. Germline CDR1 and CDR2: MNHEY and SMNVEV (reference sequence). The source material was lung tumor tissue. This TCR was recovered from a human donor with non-small cell lung cancer. This sequence joins TRBV27 and TRBJ1-2; 9 bases are a match to TRBD1. The CDR3 nucleotides are TGTGCCAGCAGTGTTCAGACAGGGGGGGGAGGCTACACCTTC. Its translation is CASSVQTGGGGYTF.